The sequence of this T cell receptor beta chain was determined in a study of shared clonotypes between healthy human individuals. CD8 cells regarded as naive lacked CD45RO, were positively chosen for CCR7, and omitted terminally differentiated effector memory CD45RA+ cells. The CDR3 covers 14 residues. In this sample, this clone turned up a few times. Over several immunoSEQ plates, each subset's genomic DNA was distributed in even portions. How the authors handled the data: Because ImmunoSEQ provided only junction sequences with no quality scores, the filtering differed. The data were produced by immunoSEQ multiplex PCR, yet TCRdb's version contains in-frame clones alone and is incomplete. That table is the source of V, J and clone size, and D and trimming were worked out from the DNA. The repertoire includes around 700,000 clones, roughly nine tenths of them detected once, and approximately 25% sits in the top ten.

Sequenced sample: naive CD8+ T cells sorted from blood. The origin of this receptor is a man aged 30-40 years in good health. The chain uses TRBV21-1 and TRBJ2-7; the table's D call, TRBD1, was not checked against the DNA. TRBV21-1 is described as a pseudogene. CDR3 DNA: TGTGCCAGCAGCAAAAGGGCAACAGGGCTTGAGCAGTACTTC. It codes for CASSKRATGLEQYF.